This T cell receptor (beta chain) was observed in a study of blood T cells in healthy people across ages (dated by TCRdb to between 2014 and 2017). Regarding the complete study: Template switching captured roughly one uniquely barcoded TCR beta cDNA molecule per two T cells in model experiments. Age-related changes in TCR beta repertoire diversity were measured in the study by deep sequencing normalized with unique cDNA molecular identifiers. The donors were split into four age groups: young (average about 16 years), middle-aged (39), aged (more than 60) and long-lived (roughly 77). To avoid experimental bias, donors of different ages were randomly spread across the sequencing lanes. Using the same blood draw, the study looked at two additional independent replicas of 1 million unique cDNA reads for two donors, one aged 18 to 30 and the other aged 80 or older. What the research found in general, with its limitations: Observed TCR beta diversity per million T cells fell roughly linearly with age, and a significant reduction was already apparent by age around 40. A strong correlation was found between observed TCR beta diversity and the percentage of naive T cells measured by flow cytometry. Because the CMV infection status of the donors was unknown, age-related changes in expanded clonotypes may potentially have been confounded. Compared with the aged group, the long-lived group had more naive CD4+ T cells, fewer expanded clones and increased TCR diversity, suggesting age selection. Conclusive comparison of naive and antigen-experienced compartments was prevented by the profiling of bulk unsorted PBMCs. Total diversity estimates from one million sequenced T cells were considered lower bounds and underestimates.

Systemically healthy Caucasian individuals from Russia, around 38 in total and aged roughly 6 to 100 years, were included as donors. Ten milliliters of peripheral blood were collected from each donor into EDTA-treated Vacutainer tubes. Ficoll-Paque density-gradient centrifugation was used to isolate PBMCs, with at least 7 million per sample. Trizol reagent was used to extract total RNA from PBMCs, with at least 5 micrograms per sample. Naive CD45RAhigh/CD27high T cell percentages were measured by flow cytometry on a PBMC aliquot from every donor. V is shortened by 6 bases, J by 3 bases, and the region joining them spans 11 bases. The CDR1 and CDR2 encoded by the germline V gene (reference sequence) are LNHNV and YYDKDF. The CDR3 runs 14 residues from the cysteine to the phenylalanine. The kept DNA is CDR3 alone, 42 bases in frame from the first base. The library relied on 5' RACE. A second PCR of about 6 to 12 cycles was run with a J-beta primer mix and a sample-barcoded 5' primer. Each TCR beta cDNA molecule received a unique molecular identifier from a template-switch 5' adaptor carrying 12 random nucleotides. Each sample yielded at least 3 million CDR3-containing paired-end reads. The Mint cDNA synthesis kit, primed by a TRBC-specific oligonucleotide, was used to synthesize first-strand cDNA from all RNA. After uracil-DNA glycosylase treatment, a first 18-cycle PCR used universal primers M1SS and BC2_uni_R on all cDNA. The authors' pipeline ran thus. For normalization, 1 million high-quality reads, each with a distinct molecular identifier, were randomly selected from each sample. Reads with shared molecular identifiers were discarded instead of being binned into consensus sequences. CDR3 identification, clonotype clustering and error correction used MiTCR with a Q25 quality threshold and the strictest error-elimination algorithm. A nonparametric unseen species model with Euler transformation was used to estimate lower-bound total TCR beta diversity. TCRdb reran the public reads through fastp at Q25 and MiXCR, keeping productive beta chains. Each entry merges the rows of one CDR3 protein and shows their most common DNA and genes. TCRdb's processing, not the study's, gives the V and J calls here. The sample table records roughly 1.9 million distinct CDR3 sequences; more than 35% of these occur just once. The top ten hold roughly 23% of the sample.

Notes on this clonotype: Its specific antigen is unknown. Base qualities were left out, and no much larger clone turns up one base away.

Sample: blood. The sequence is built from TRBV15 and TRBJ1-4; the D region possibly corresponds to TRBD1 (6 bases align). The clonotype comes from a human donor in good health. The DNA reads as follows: TGTGCCACCAGGGACAGCTTGGCTAATGAAAAACTGTTTTTT. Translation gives CATRDSLANEKLFF.